This TCR beta chain emerged from a study of human T cells and chemical hapten exposure. For the study at large: Small pooled library volume differences chiefly drove per-sample TCR yield variation.

This clonotype was seen repeatedly, ten times or more. Its antigen is undetermined. During construction of the library, unique molecular identifiers were attached to individual cDNA molecules for quantitative, reproducible TCR counting. As handled by the study authors: Ranging from about 20,000 to 700,000, TCR counts per sample had a median value of approximately 99,000. In TCRdb, the RACE reads were re-called with MiXCR into one record per CDR3 protein. V and J calls and clone size were set by TCRdb, not the authors. The sample includes 130,000 or so distinct CDR3 sequences, approximately 9.5% of them seen just once. The CDR3 covers 14 residues. Trimming removed 0 bases from V and 2 bases from J, with 9 bases in between. In germline, CDR1 is SGHRS, CDR2 YFSETQ. The time point denotes: healthy volunteer bleed at 2 weeks. The authors extracted total RNA from unfractionated whole blood. Overall study results and limits: The study found that DPC sensitization did not change TCRs above 1 in 1000 frequency.

The J gene is TRBJ2-7, the V gene TRBV5-1; D perhaps matches TRBD1 (6 bases). The clonotype comes from a male donor in good health. Some clones in this sample may be carry-over from other donors' samples. Sequencing input: whole blood. The CDR3 DNA is TGCGCCAGCAGCTTGGAGGACAGCACCTACGAGCAGTACTTC. As protein: CASSLEDSTYEQYF.